Presented here are 14 T cell receptor beta chains from one specimen sequenced in a study of technical replicates of blood from a handful of donors (TCRdb year 2017). The library was made by the immunoSEQ multiplex PCR assay. TCRdb took this table from immuneACCESS and kept in-frame rearrangements with V and J called. Such tables lack part of the clones; where checked against another copy, unresolved V genes explain under half of the gap, and the rest is unexplained. A total of under 15,000 clones appear in this sample, roughly nine tenths of them only once. The leading ten clones occupy 8.5% of the sample. The specimen was PBMCs. The origin of the receptors is a human donor in good health.

The chain has TRBV6-5 and TRBJ1-5; no definite D call. Trimming removed 7 bases at V and 0 bases at J, with 13 bases between. Germline assignment: CDR1 MNHEY and CDR2 SVGAGI. The CDR3 sequence is 15 residues long. CDR3 loop: CASKRTEGSNQPQHF. CDR3 coding DNA: TGTGCCAGCAAGCGAACTGAGGGTAGCAATCAGCCCCAGCATTTT.

The chain uses TRBV27 and TRBJ2-7, with 8 bases identical to TRBD2. J was trimmed by 3 bases and V by 8 bases; bases with no gene match: 6. The germline CDR1 and CDR2 sequences are MNHEY and SMNVEV (reference sequence). The CDR3 loop spans 13 amino acids. The CDR3, as DNA: TGTGCCAGCGGGCGGGAGGTCAACTACGAGCAGTACTTC. It is translated as CASGREVNYEQYF.

This rearrangement joins TRBV28 to TRBJ2-1; 9 nucleotides align to TRBD1. The CDR3 sequence is 15 residues long. V lost 3 bases and J lost 9; bases outside the gene matches: 9. Germline CDR1 MDHEN, CDR2 SYDVKM. The CDR3 DNA follows: TGTGCCAGCAGTTTGTGGACAGGGGATAGCGGTGAGCAGTTCTTC. Translated, it gives CASSLWTGDSGEQFF.

The gene calls are TRBV30 and TRBJ1-3; a possible D gene is TRBD1 (5 bases). The CDR3 runs to 15 residues. The germline V gene encodes CDR1 GTSNPN and CDR2 SVGIG (reference sequence). The V end lost 5 bases, the J end lost 2 bases, and 16 bases lay between the germline ends. CDR3 region: CAWENRRTTGNTIYF. DNA for the CDR3: TGTGCCTGGGAAAACAGGAGAACTACTGGAAACACCATATATTTT.

This clone was picked up one time. The rearrangement links TRBV18 to TRBJ2-5, with D perhaps TRBD1 (6 bases). The CDR3 is 13 residues long. Trimming pared 5 bases from V and 4 bases from J, leaving 11 bases between. In germline, CDR1 is KGHSH, CDR2 LQKENI. For the CDR3, the DNA is TGTGCCAGCTCATCTGACAGGTCAGAGACCCAGTACTTC. As protein: CASSSDRSETQYF.

The chain links TRBV18 to TRBJ2-7; D might be TRBD2 (6 bases). V lost 1 base, J lost 5 bases, and 9 bases lay in between. In germline, CDR1 is KGHSH, CDR2 LQKENI. The CDR3 extends over 13 amino acids. CDR3 region: CASSPRSGDEQYF. DNA of the CDR3: TGTGCCAGCTCACCACGGTCGGGGGACGAGCAGTACTTC. Together with reference TRBV18 and TRBJ2-7, the CDR3 gives the full variable domain: NAGVMQNPRHLVRRRGQEARLRCSPMKGHSHVYWYRQLPEEGLKFMVYLQKENIIDESGMPKERFSAEFPKEGPSILRIQQVVRGDSAAYFCASSPRSGDEQYFGPGTRLTVT.

The genes are TRBV6-5 and TRBJ1-3, with D possibly TRBD1 on 5 matching bases. V lost 7 bases and J lost 2, with 12 bases in between. Germline values: CDR1 MNHEY, CDR2 SVGAGI. CDR3 length: 14 amino acids. CDR3 region: CASTDWGAGNTIYF. The CDR3 nucleotides are TGTGCCAGCACCGACTGGGGGGCTGGAAACACCATATATTTT.

This sequence joins TRBV27 and TRBJ1-2; D is unresolved. The V and J ends lost 0 bases and 5 bases respectively, with 16 bases between them. Germline CDR1 reads MNHEY; CDR2 reads SMNVEV (reference sequence). The CDR3 runs 16 residues. CDR3 loop: CASSLSPVDPRYGYTF. The CDR3 DNA is TGTGCCAGCAGTTTATCCCCAGTTGACCCTAGATATGGCTACACCTTC.

The V call is TRBV11-2, the J call TRBJ1-1; TRBD1 aligns across 8 bases. In germline, CDR1 is SGHAT, CDR2 FQNNGV. The V gene end was trimmed by 1 base and the J gene end by 5 bases; junction bases not matched to a gene: 3. The CDR3 has 14 residues. The CDR3 sequence: CASSLGQGRTEAFF. The CDR3 DNA reads as TGTGCCAGCAGCTTAGGACAGGGGCGGACTGAAGCTTTCTTT.

The chain carries TRBV5-1 and TRBJ2-1, with 8 bases aligning to TRBD2. V lost 2 bases to trimming and J lost 6 bases; unmatched junction nucleotides: 7. Germline V gives CDR1 SGHRS, CDR2 YFSETQ. The CDR3 is 15 residues long. CDR3 nucleotides: TGCGCCAGCAGCTTCAGCGGGGGCGACATCAATGAGCAGTTCTTC. Translated: CASSFSGGDINEQFF.

This clone was counted a single time. This chain connects TRBV6-1 to TRBJ2-1; 7 bases align to TRBD2. This CDR3 spans 14 amino acids. Germline CDR1 reads MNHNS; CDR2 reads SASEGT. V shed 7 bases, J shed 6 bases, and the junction held 9 bases outside the gene matches. CDR3 DNA sequence: TGTGCCAGCATAGGCGGGAGCTGGGGCAATGAGCAGTTCTTC. Its translation is CASIGGSWGNEQFF.

V is TRBV4-2 and J is TRBJ1-5; D may be TRBD1 (5 bases). With 0 bases removed from V and 4 bases from J, the gap between germline ends came to 13 bases. The germline CDR1 and CDR2 sequences are LGHNA and YNFKEQ. The CDR3 length is 16 residues. The CDR3 sequence: CASSQEAGQSNQPQHF. Here the CDR3 DNA reads TGTGCCAGCAGCCAAGAAGCGGGGCAGAGTAATCAGCCCCAGCATTTT.

This chain joins TRBV11-2 and TRBJ2-7; D unresolved. V lost 8 bases, J lost 0 bases, and 11 bases lay in between. Looked up from germline, CDR1 is SGHAT and CDR2 is FQNNGV. The CDR3 is 13 residues long. CDR3 amino acids: CASLIQPSYEQYF. The CDR3 region has the DNA TGTGCCAGCCTAATACAGCCCTCCTACGAGCAGTACTTC. The variable domain in full, with the rest retrieved from reference TRBV11-2 and TRBJ2-7, is EAGVAQSPRYKIIEKRQSVAFWCNPISGHATLYWYQQILGQGPKLLIQFQNNGVVDDSQLPKDRFSAERLKGVDSTLKIQPAKLEDSAVYLCASLIQPSYEQYFGPGTRLTVT.

The chain links TRBV28 to TRBJ1-2; 8 nucleotides align to TRBD1. The length of the CDR3 is 13 residues. Looked up from germline, CDR1 is MDHEN and CDR2 is SYDVKM. Losses at the gene ends were 2 bases for V and 8 bases for J; bases not matched to a gene: 4. The CDR3 DNA reads as TGTGCCAGCAGTTTAGGACAGGGCGGGGGCTACACCTTC. Translating it yields CASSLGQGGGYTF.